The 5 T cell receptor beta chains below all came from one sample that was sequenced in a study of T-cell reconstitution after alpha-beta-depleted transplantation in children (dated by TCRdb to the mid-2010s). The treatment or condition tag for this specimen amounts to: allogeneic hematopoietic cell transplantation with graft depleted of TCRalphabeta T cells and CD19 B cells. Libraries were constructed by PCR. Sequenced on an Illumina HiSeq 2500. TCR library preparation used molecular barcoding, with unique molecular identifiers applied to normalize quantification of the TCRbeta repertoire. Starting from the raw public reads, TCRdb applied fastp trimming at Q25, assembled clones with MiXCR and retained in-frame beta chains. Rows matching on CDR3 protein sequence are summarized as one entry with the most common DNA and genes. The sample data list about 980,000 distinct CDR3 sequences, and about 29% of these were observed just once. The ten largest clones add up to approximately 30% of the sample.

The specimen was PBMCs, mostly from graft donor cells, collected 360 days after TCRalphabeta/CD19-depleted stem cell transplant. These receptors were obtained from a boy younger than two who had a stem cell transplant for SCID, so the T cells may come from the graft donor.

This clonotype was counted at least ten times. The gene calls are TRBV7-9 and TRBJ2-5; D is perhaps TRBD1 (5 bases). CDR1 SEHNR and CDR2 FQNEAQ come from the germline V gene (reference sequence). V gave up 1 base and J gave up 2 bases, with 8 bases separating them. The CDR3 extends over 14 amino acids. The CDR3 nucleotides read TGTGCCAGCAGCTTAGACAGGATACAAGAGACCCAGTACTTC. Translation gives CASSLDRIQETQYF.

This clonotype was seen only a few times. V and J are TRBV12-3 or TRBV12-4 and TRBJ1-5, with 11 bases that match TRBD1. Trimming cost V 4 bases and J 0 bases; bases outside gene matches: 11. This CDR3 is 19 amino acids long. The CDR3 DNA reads TGTGCCAGCAGTTCGCTGCCCGGGACAGGGGGTTATAGCAATCAGCCCCAGCATTTT. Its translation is CASSSLPGTGGYSNQPQHF.

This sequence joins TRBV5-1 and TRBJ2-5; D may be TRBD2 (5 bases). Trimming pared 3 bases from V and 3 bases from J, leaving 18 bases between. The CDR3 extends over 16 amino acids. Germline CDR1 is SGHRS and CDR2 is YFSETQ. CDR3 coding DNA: TGCGCCAGCAGCTCAGGACCTCGGTCAGCGGAAGAGACCCAGTACTTC. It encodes CASSSGPRSAEETQYF.

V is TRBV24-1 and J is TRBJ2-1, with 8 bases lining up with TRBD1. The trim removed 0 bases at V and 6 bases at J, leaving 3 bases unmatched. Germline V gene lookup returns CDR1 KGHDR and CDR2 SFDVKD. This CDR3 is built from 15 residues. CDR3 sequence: CATSDLRGQVNEQFF. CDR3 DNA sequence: TGTGCCACCAGTGATTTGCGGGGACAGGTCAATGAGCAGTTCTTC.

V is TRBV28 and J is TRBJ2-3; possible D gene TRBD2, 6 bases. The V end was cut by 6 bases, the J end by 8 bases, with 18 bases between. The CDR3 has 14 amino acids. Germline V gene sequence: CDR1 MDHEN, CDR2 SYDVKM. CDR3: CASRMDPREVTQYF. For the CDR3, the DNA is TGTGCCAGCAGAATGGACCCAAGGGAGGTTACGCAGTATTTT.